This T cell receptor beta chain was retrieved from a study of identical twins. The CDR3 has 13 amino acids. Trimming left V 3 bases short and J 5 bases short, with 10 bases between. Looked up from germline, CDR1 is LGHDT and CDR2 is YNNKEL (reference sequence). This clonotype was counted ten times or more. Each CDR3 protein is one row after TCRdb ran MiXCR on the 5' RACE reads. The sample has about 690,000 distinct CDR3 sequences; approximately 6% are singletons. The clonotype was recovered from a man aged 18 to 30 in good health. The chain has TRBV3-1 and TRBJ1-1; the D is unclear. Sequenced sample: naive T cells sorted from blood. CDR3 nucleotide sequence: TGTGCCAGCAGCCAGAAAGGGAAAACTGAAGCTTTCTTT. Amino acid sequence: CASSQKGKTEAFF.